This TCR beta chain originates from a study of regulatory T cells in long-lasting Graves disease. CDR3 regions were amplified by Arm-PCR using iRepertoire HTBI primers to build TCR beta libraries. Original processing methods: 60 or so TRBV and approximately 13 TRBJ segments were identified across samples. TCRdb itself ran the multiplex PCR reads through MiXCR, one entry per CDR3 protein. TCRdb's processing, not the study's, gives the V and J calls here. The sample holds about 660,000 distinct CDR3 sequences, 30% seen once. Findings and caveats of the study: TRBV28, TRBJ1-2 and TRBJ2-5 emerged as the favored segments in persistent disease. The number of shared public clonotypes was higher in persistent patients (under 3,000) than new patients (966).

The V gene end was trimmed by 8 bases and the J gene end by 1 base; junction bases not matched to a gene: 3. The CDR3 sequence is 13 residues long. Germline V CDR1 and CDR2: SEHNR, FQNEAQ (reference sequence). Regarding this clonotype: Its antigen is unknown.

Regarding time point: persistent/refractory GD, antithyroid drugs over 5 years with positive TRAb. Extracted RNA from PBMCs served as the source of the TCR library. The chain has TRBV7-9 and TRBJ1-2; 8 bases are a match to TRBD1. The sequencing used peripheral blood mononuclear cells (PBMCs), collected when the disease was refractory, from a patient treated with antithyroid drugs. The TCR sequence derives from a female donor with Graves disease. The CDR3 is CASGQGGNYGYTF. Written as DNA, the CDR3 is TGTGCCAGCGGACAGGGTGGTAACTATGGCTACACCTTC.